This TCR beta chain was captured in a study of blood T cells in healthy people across ages. This clonotype was seen a handful of times. A sample-barcoded 5' primer and a J-beta primer mix were used in a second PCR of roughly 7 to 11 cycles. TCRdb used MiXCR to reprocess the 5' RACE reads, holding one entry per CDR3 protein. This table has approximately 900,000 distinct CDR3 sequences, 40% to 60% appearing once. Germline V gene data show CDR1 as MGHDK and CDR2 as SYGVNS. The V gene lost 3 bases and the J gene lost 3 bases, with 12 bases spanning the gap. CDR3 length equals 14 residues. The sequence came from a man aged 25-45 years in good health. The rearrangement joins TRBV25-1 to TRBJ2-7; D may be TRBD1 (6 bases). The specimen was blood. CDR3 sequence (DNA): TGTGCCAGCAGTGACGGGACATCCCGCTACGAGCAGTACTTC. Translating it yields CASSDGTSRYEQYF.